The following is a T cell receptor beta chain sequence with its context. Using immunoSEQ multiplex PCR, the repertoire was profiled, and TCRdb retains in-frame clones only, with some absent. Of 93,000 or so clones detected, 81% appear once; the ten largest clones hold roughly 12%. This sample stems from a study of glioma-infiltrating T cells after dendritic cell vaccination. The sequence came from a human donor with glioblastoma. The specimen comprised blood, sampled before dendritic cell vaccination.

CDR3 region: CASSSFGTGQNQPQHF. The CDR3 DNA is TGTGCCAGCAGTTCCTTTGGGACAGGTCAAAATCAGCCCCAGCATTTT. The chain uses TRBV6-5 and TRBJ1-5; 8 nucleotides align to TRBD1. V shed 4 bases, J shed 4 bases, and the junction held 9 bases outside the gene matches. Germline V gene lookup returns CDR1 MNHEY and CDR2 SVGAGI. The CDR3 runs to 16 residues.